These 15 T cell receptor beta chains share one sample of origin, sequenced in a study of blood T cell repertoires in COVID-19 (TCRdb year 2020). Receptors were amplified or captured by the immunoSEQ multiplex PCR assay. TCRdb mirrors the immuneACCESS table, restricted to in-frame sequences. Some clones are absent from its copies; in checked studies, under half trace to an unresolved V gene, and the reason for the others is unknown. The sample includes around 330,000 clones, with over 75% observed a single time. The top ten clones comprise roughly a tenth of the sample. Sequencing was done on a sample of PBMCs or T cells enriched from blood (not recorded which). All receptors derive from a woman aged 40-49 years who had recovered from COVID-19.

This chain uses TRBV28 with TRBJ1-2; D ambiguous. From germline, CDR1 is MDHEN and CDR2 SYDVKM. Trimming stripped 2 bases from V and 7 bases from J, with 11 bases between. The CDR3 runs 13 residues. For the CDR3, the DNA is TGTGCCAGCAGTTTAGGGCAACCTCCTGGCTACACCTTC. Amino acids: CASSLGQPPGYTF.

V and J are TRBV2 and TRBJ2-3, with 11 positions matching TRBD2. V shed 2 bases, J shed 3 bases, and the junction held 10 bases outside the gene matches. The CDR3 extends over 18 amino acids. Germline V gene data show CDR1 as SNHLY and CDR2 as FYNNEI. This CDR3 reads CASSERPASGGHTDTQYF. CDR3 coding DNA: TGTGCCAGCAGTGAAAGGCCCGCTAGCGGGGGGCATACAGATACGCAGTATTTT.

The V call is TRBV4-3, the J call TRBJ2-1; 7 bases fit TRBD2. After removal of 1 base from V and 8 bases from J, the junction contained 11 bases not matched to a gene. Germline V gene lookup returns CDR1 LGHNA and CDR2 YSLEER. The CDR3 spans 16 residues. CDR3 in DNA: TGCGCCAGCAGCCAAGCACATCAGCGGGGAGGGGATGAGCAGTTCTTC. Translating it yields CASSQAHQRGGDEQFF.

J is TRBJ2-5 and V is TRBV4-1, with TRBD2 identical over 7 bases. CDR3 size: 18 residues. The germline V gene has CDR1 MGHRA and CDR2 YSYEKL. Germline trimming cut 0 bases from V and 7 bases from J; bases unmatched to any gene: 17. CDR3 region: CASSQDPFPGTTGGTQYF. As DNA, the CDR3 is TGCGCCAGCAGCCAAGATCCGTTTCCGGGGACTACGGGGGGGACCCAGTACTTC.

The CDR3 bases are TGTGCCAGCAGTTTGTCCGGCGGTTCACCCCTCCACTTT. Translation: CASSLSGGSPLHF. The rearrangement links TRBV27 to TRBJ1-6; D unclear. The CDR3 extends over 13 amino acids. Germline loops: CDR1 MNHEY, CDR2 SMNVEV (reference sequence). V was trimmed by 3 bases and J by 9 bases, leaving 9 bases between them.

The chain is built from TRBV11-3 and TRBJ1-1, with D possibly matching TRBD1 (5 bases). Germline assignment: CDR1 SGHNT and CDR2 YENEEA. Trimming removed 4 bases at V and 1 base at J, with 22 bases between. This CDR3 has 18 amino acids. The CDR3 spells CASSSPRRGGMGNTEAFF. CDR3 bases: TGTGCCAGCAGCTCGCCCCGGCGGGGGGGAATGGGGAACACTGAAGCTTTCTTT. The full variable domain, in which reference TRBV11-3 and TRBJ1-1 provide the parts outside the CDR3, is EAGVVQSPRYKIIEKKQPVAFWCNPISGHNTLYWYLQNLGQGPELLIRYENEEAVDDSQLPKDRFSAERLKGVDSTLKIQPAELGDSAVYLCASSSPRRGGMGNTEAFFGQGTRLTVV.

This clone was detected only once. J is TRBJ2-7 and V is TRBV5-1; 8 nucleotides match TRBD1. This CDR3 is 15 amino acids long. The ends lost 3 bases at V and 3 bases at J; junction bases unmatched: 8. Germline V CDR1 and CDR2: SGHRS, YFSETQ. The chain's CDR3 is CASSSLGGQDYEQYF. CDR3 sequence (DNA): TGCGCCAGCAGCTCACTGGGGGGACAGGACTACGAGCAGTACTTC. The full variable domain, in which reference TRBV5-1 and TRBJ2-7 provide the parts outside the CDR3, is KAGVTQTPRYLIKTRGQQVTLSCSPISGHRSVSWYQQTPGQGLQFLFEYFSETQRNKGNFPGRFSGRQFSNSRSEMNVSTLELGDSALYLCASSSLGGQDYEQYFGPGTRLTVT.

The J gene is TRBJ1-5, the V gene TRBV21-1; the D call TRBD1 from the table was never checked on the DNA. TRBV21-1 is deemed a pseudogene. This CDR3 region has 17 residues. This CDR3 is CASSVRWAIGCNQPQHF. The DNA of the CDR3 is TGTGCCAGCAGCGTCCGTTGGGCCATAGGTTGCAATCAGCCCCAGCATTTT.

The rearrangement uses TRBV7-8 and TRBJ2-7; TRBD2 is a possible D gene (6 bases). Trimming stripped 5 bases from V and 3 bases from J, with 14 bases between. Germline CDR1 reads SGHVS; CDR2 reads FQNEAQ. The CDR3 spans 14 residues. The CDR3 protein is CASSGRDGGYEQYF. For the CDR3, the DNA is TGTGCCAGCAGCGGCCGGGACGGGGGCTACGAGCAGTACTTC.

As regards this clone: The limits of the CDR3 on the DNA are not certain, so only TCRdb's listed CDR3 is given. The rearrangement uses TRBV21-1 and TRBJ1-1; TRBD1, as called in the table, went unchecked against the DNA. TRBV21-1 represents a pseudogene. The CDR3 contains 14 residues when both ends are counted. CDR3 sequence reads: CASSEVGTGTEAFF.

About this clone itself: A junction boundary mismatches the germline segment, possibly from a read error. This chain uses TRBV3-1 (or the pseudogene TRBV3-2) with TRBJ2-7; 9 bases are shared with TRBD1. Looked up from germline, CDR1 is LGHDT and CDR2 is YNNKEL (reference sequence). The CDR3 has 17 residues. In DNA, the CDR3 is TGTGCCAGCAGCCAAATCTCGGCGGTGCTGGGACAGGGCGCTTTCAAATTC. Residues: CASSQISAVLGQGAFKF.

The genes are TRBV18 and TRBJ1-1, with D hard to call. Germline V gene sequence: CDR1 KGHSH, CDR2 LQKENI. The V and J ends lost 2 bases and 1 base respectively, with 11 bases between them. The length of the CDR3 is 15 residues. CDR3 region: CASSPLQVGNTEAFF. As DNA, the CDR3 is TGTGCCAGCTCACCATTGCAGGTGGGGAACACTGAAGCTTTCTTT.

V gene TRBV19 combines with J gene TRBJ1-1, with a tentative D call TRBD1 (6 bases). There are 13 residues in the CDR3. V lost 5 bases and J 4 bases, leaving 11 bases between the germline ends. Germline-derived CDR1 and CDR2 are LNHDA and SQIVND (reference sequence). This CDR3 reads CASSSQGSTEAFF. The CDR3 DNA is TGTGCCAGTAGTTCACAGGGATCCACTGAAGCTTTCTTT.

V is TRBV11-3 and J is TRBJ2-3, with unresolved D. The CDR3 sequence is 12 residues long. Trimming removed 4 bases at V and 6 bases at J, with 8 bases between. The germline V gene has CDR1 SGHNT and CDR2 YENEEA. The CDR3 here is CASSYGSDTQYF. The CDR3 nucleotides are TGTGCCAGCAGCTACGGTAGTGATACGCAGTATTTT.

This rearrangement joins TRBV27 to TRBJ1-5; 7 nucleotides match TRBD1. Germline V gene data show CDR1 as MNHEY and CDR2 as SMNVEV (reference sequence). V lost 1 base to trimming and J lost 7 bases; unmatched junction nucleotides: 7. The CDR3 sequence is 15 residues long. CDR3 region: CASSLYRGFNQPQHF. The DNA for the CDR3 is TGTGCCAGCAGTTTATACAGGGGCTTCAACCAGCCCCAGCATTTT.